This T cell receptor (beta chain) is drawn from a study of shared clonotypes between healthy human individuals. Study background: The people who gave samples were two women and a few men aged 18 to 49.

Overall study findings and caveats: Four donors held about 5% of naive CD4 clonotypes in common.

This CDR3 contains 15 residues. Germline V gene data show CDR1 as SGDLS and CDR2 as YYNGEE. V gave up 2 bases and J gave up 6 bases; unmatched junction bases: 6. Naivety among CD8 cells was defined by CD45RO negativity and positive CCR7 selection, thereby excluding terminally differentiated effector memory CD45RA+ cells. The protocol was immunoSEQ multiplex PCR, while the TCRdb copy is restricted to in-frame clones and leaves out a portion. In the table there are about 2.1 million clones, just over 90% of which are singletons. About this clone itself: What it binds is not known. This sample includes further DNA sequences coding for the same CDR3.

The sequencing input was naive CD8+ T cells from PBMCs. The V call is TRBV9, the J call TRBJ2-1; 9 bases align to TRBD2. The sequence came from a man aged 18 to 30 in good health. Some clones in this sample may be carry-over from other donors' samples. CDR3 in DNA: TGTGCCAGCAGCGTTGTCGCGGGAGGGGGCAATGAGCAGTTCTTC. Encoded protein: CASSVVAGGGNEQFF.